This T cell receptor beta chain was obtained from a study of T cells and copy number aberrations in small-cell lung cancer listed by TCRdb under 2021. About the study as a whole: To relate T cell metrics to mutations and copy number aberrations, the same tumor regions underwent both TCR repertoire sequencing and whole-exome sequencing. Tumor TCR data existed for over 16 patients, and under 15 patients had TCR data from both tumor tissue and normal tissue.

The donors were limited-stage small-cell lung cancer patients who had surgical resection in Hangzhou, China, between about 2008 and 2020. Every donor underwent upfront surgery with no preoperative chemotherapy or radiotherapy, and no donor received immunotherapy either before or after surgery. Each of the roughly 20 patients in the sequenced cohort was a smoker or a heavy second-hand smoker. Adjacent normal lung was collected at least 2 cm from the tumor margin and was morphologically confirmed by two pathologists to be free of malignant cells. The study used multi-region TCR-beta sequencing of resected limited-stage small-cell lung cancers together with tumor-adjacent lung tissue to characterize T cell repertoire heterogeneity. Genomic DNA was extracted from FFPE tissue using the AllPrep DNA/RNA FFPE Kit (Qiagen). What the work shows at the level of the full study, not this receptor alone: All specimens were formalin-fixed paraffin-embedded tissue, which is known to introduce sequencing artifacts. The study was limited by a small sample size because surgical resection is uncommon in small-cell lung cancer, and validation of the findings is required. Compared with adjacent lung tissue, tumors showed lower T-cell density, richness and clonality, although the density difference was not significant.

The CDR3 holds 14 amino acids from the cysteine to the phenylalanine. Here the CDR3 DNA is all that survives: 42 bases in frame from base 1. Looking up the germline V gene yields CDR1 MNHNS and CDR2 SASEGT. Comments on this clone: The specificity of this receptor is unknown. Relative to the germline gene, one junction end is altered; a read error may explain this.

The immunoSEQ hsTCRB Kit was used with multiplexed V- and J-gene primers to amplify TCR-beta CDR3 regions from genomic DNA. Unique DNA barcodes were added in a second PCR, and samples were pooled together with a negative and a positive control. Sequencing of the pooled TCR-beta libraries was performed on an Illumina MiSeq using a 150-cycle paired-end protocol. The paper's processing steps were these. Adaptive Biotechnologies processed the raw sequencing data into a report containing normalized, annotated TCR-beta repertoires. T-cell density was computed as TCR-beta templates normalized to usable DNA, which was estimated by amplifying housekeeping genes. Richness was defined as the count of unique rearrangements, and clonality was defined as 1 minus Pielou's evenness. The table was pulled from immuneACCESS by TCRdb, which kept in-frame rearrangements only. Such tables lose some clones; where checked, under half of the loss comes from unresolved V genes, and the rest has no known cause. Clone size and the V and J calls come from that table; the DNA yielded D and trimming. Within this sample are 7,500 or so clones, with 80% to 90% of them counted one time only. Under 5.5% of the sample rests with the top ten.

The rearrangement combines TRBV6-1 with TRBJ2-7; 9 bases in the middle match TRBD2. Sample: normal tissue next to the tumor. This TCR came from a woman in her 50s with small cell lung cancer. The DNA reads TGTACCAGCAGTGGCGGAGCGGGAGGTTATGAGCAGTACTTC. Its translation reads: CTSSGGAGGYEQYF.